A selection of T cell receptor beta chains follows, all from one sample in a study of vaccination effects on CD4 cells after COVID-19. Their recognized antigens are unknown. Sequenced by immunoSEQ multiplex PCR; TCRdb stores in-frame clones only, minus some. The sample shows around 45,000 clones, around 76% of them seen only once. The material was CD4+ T cells from PBMCs cultured with SARS-CoV-2 spike peptides, obtained before COVID-19 vaccination. These receptors were obtained from a human donor who received a COVID-19 vaccine. Both conserved end residues are part of each CDR3. D genes are given only for firm matches. Only some rows state a clone size, as once, few, many or a class for expanded clones.

v_call	j_call	clone_size	d_call	cdr3_nt	cdr3_aa
TRBV10-1	TRBJ2-3	-	TRBD2	TGCGCCAGCTCGGGGGGGCTTGGCACAGATACGCAGTATTTT	CASSGGLGTDTQYF
TRBV11-2	TRBJ2-3	-	-	TGTGCCAGCAGTATTCGGGTCCAGAGGACAGATACGCAGTATTTT	CASSIRVQRTDTQYF
TRBV10-3	TRBJ1-4	-	TRBD1	TGTGCCATCAGAGGGACAGAAACTAATGAAAAACTGTTTTTT	CAIRGTETNEKLFF
TRBV7-2	TRBJ1-4	-	-	TGTGCCAGCAGCCGTATATTGGGAGTGAATGAAAAACTGTTTTTT	CASSRILGVNEKLFF
TRBV7-6	TRBJ2-2	-	-	TGTGCCAGCAGCTTACCCCCAGGTGGGCTGGCCGGGGAGCTGTTTTTT	CASSLPPGGLAGELFF
TRBV28	TRBJ1-1	-	-	TGTGCCAGCAGCCCAAAAACAGTACCGAACACTGAAGCTTTCTTT	CASSPKTVPNTEAFF
TRBV5-1	TRBJ2-5	-	-	TGCGCCAGCAGCTTGGTCGGAGGGGAGACCCAGTACTTC	CASSLVGGETQYF
TRBV6-5	TRBJ2-3	-	-	TGTGCCAGCAGGGACACCACAGATACGCAGTATTTT	CASRDTTDTQYF
TRBV5-8	TRBJ2-3	-	-	TGTGCCTCGGCGGGGCAGAGCACAGATACGCAGTATTTT	CASAGQSTDTQYF
TRBV6-5	TRBJ2-2	-	-	TGTGCCAGCAGTTTGAGGCGGGCCGGGGAGCTGTTTTTT	CASSLRRAGELFF
TRBV7-2	TRBJ1-1	-	-	TGTGCCAGCAGCCTCGGGGCGAACACTGAAGCTTTCTTT	CASSLGANTEAFF
TRBV19	TRBJ1-3	-	-	TGTGCCAGTAGTCCCTCTCGGGGCAGGGGAAACACCATATATTTT	CASSPSRGRGNTIYF
TRBV5-1	TRBJ2-5	-	-	TGCGCCAGCAGCTTGGCCAGGGTCGGGGGTTACGAGACCCAGTACTTC	CASSLARVGGYETQYF
TRBV30	TRBJ1-2	-	TRBD1	TGTGCCTGGAGTGTGGGGGACAGGGCCCCCAACGACTATGGCTACACCTTC	CAWSVGDRAPNDYGYTF
TRBV30	TRBJ2-3	few	-	TGTGCCTGGAGTGGGGGACGGGACACAGATACGCAGTATTTT	CAWSGGRDTDTQYF
TRBV28	TRBJ2-1	-	TRBD1	TGTGCCAGCAGTTCACGGACAGGGTCAGGAATGTCCTACAATGAGCAGTTCTTC	CASSSRTGSGMSYNEQFF
TRBV6-2/TRBV6-3	TRBJ2-3	-	-	TGTGCCAGCAGTTTGGATGCCCCCACAGATACGCAGTATTTT	CASSLDAPTDTQYF
TRBV29-1	TRBJ1-2	-	TRBD1	TGCAGCGCACTGACAGGGAGCTATGGCTACACCTTC	CSALTGSYGYTF
TRBV6-2/TRBV6-3	TRBJ2-3	-	TRBD2	TGTGCCAGCAGTTACTCGAATAGACTAGCGGGGGTCCGATTTGTCACAGATACGCAGTATTTT	CASSYSNRLAGVRFVTDTQYF
TRBV7-2	TRBJ1-1	-	-	TGTGCCAGCAGCTCATCGACAGCTTTCACCACTGAAGCTTTCTTT	CASSSSTAFTTEAFF
TRBV5-1	TRBJ1-3	few	-	TGCGCCAGCAGCTTGGGAGCGCCTGGAAACACCATATATTTT	CASSLGAPGNTIYF
TRBV18	TRBJ2-1	-	-	TGTGCCAGCTCACCACCGGGTTGGCAGGGTAGCGATGAGCAGTTCTTC	CASSPPGWQGSDEQFF
TRBV3-1/TRBV3-2	TRBJ1-5	-	-	TGTGCCAGCAGCCCCGGTCACAATCAGCCCCAGCATTTT	CASSPGHNQPQHF
TRBV5-6	TRBJ2-2	-	-	TGTGCCAGCAGCTCGGACAGGAGGGACACCGGGGAGCTGTTTTTT	CASSSDRRDTGELFF
TRBV7-3	TRBJ2-1	-	TRBD2	TGTGCCAGCAGCTTACGTTCACTAGCGGGCTCCTACAATGAGCAGTTCTTC	CASSLRSLAGSYNEQFF
TRBV29-1	TRBJ1-4	-	-	TGCAGCGTTGGAGATAGGACGGGTAATGAAAAACTGTTTTTT	CSVGDRTGNEKLFF
TRBV15	TRBJ1-1	-	TRBD1	TGTGCCACCAGCAGGGCGACAGGGGATAGGTCTGAAGCTTTCTTT	CATSRATGDRSEAFF
TRBV12-3/TRBV12-4	TRBJ1-5	-	-	TGTGCCAGCAGTGCGGATTATCAGCCCCAGCATTTT	CASSADYQPQHF
TRBV6-5	TRBJ2-2	-	TRBD1	TGTGCCAGCAAGTGGACAGGGAGAACCGGGGAGCTGTTTTTT	CASKWTGRTGELFF
TRBV5-1	TRBJ1-2	-	TRBD1	TGCGCCAGCAGCTCGGGACAGGGCTATGGCTACACCTTC	CASSSGQGYGYTF
TRBV2	TRBJ1-5	-	TRBD1	TGTGCCAGCAACCCGGGACAGGGGGGTCAGCCCCAGCATTTT	CASNPGQGGQPQHF
TRBV4-1	TRBJ2-2	-	TRBD2	TGCGCCAGCAGCCGCGGTCCCCTCGGGACTAGCGGGGGGTTGAACACCGGGGAGCTGTTTTTT	CASSRGPLGTSGGLNTGELFF
TRBV10-1	TRBJ1-1	-	-	TGCGCCAGCAGTCCTCGACAAGGTTTAATGAACACTGAAGCTTTCTTT	CASSPRQGLMNTEAFF
TRBV2	TRBJ1-4	once	-	TGTGCCAGCAAGACGAGAGGGGGTGAAAAACTGTTTTTT	CASKTRGGEKLFF
TRBV5-1	TRBJ1-2	few	-	TGCGCCAGCAGCTTGGACCAGGATCGTGGCTACACCTTC	CASSLDQDRGYTF
TRBV11-2	TRBJ2-5	-	-	TGTGCCAGCAGCTTCTACGGGACGGGGGACGAGTCCCAGTACTTC	CASSFYGTGDESQYF
TRBV7-3	TRBJ1-1	few	TRBD1	TGTGCCAGCAGCTCGAGCGGACAGGGGAATGAAGCTTTCTTT	CASSSSGQGNEAFF
TRBV3-1/TRBV3-2	TRBJ1-2	-	-	TGTGCCAGCAGCCAAGATCATGGGGTAGGGGGGAGCTACACCTTC	CASSQDHGVGGSYTF
TRBV30	TRBJ1-5	few	-	TGTGCCTGGGACCGGGACGGTAATCAGCCCCAGCATTTT	CAWDRDGNQPQHF
TRBV5-1	TRBJ1-4	-	-	TGCGCCAGCAGCTCGACTGCAACTAATGAAAAACTGTTTTTT	CASSSTATNEKLFF